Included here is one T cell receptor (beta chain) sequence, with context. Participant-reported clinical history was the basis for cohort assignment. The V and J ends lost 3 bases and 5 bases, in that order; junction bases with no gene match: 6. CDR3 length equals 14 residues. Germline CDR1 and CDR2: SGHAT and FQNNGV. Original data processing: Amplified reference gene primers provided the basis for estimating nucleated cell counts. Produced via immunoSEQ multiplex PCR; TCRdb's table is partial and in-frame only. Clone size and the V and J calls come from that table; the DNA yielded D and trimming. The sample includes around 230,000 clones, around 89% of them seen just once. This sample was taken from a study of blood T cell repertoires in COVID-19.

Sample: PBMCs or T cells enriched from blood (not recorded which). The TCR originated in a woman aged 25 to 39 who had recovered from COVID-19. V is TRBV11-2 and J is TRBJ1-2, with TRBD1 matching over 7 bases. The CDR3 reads CASSFRDSPYGYTF. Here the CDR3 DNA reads TGTGCCAGCAGCTTCCGGGACAGTCCTTATGGCTACACCTTC.